The next 31 T cell receptor beta chains were all read from a single sample in a study of blood T cell repertoires in COVID-19. Assay: immunoSEQ multiplex PCR; the TCRdb copy retains only in-frame clones and omits some. The profile shows a few hundred thousand clones, roughly 87% of them singletons. Material: PBMCs or T cells enriched from blood (not recorded which). All receptors come from a woman aged 25-40 years who had recovered from COVID-19.

The chain combines TRBV28 with TRBJ1-1, with D possibly TRBD1 on 5 matching bases. Between the trimmed V and J ends, which lost 4 bases and 1 base, there was a span of 10 bases. CDR1 and CDR2 (germline): MDHEN, SYDVKM. The CDR3 has 14 residues. For the CDR3, the DNA is TGTGCCAGCAGTTCTAAGGGGCAGAACACTGAAGCTTTCTTT. Protein sequence: CASSSKGQNTEAFF.

The rearrangement joins TRBV10-3 to TRBJ2-1; TRBD2 matches at 7 bases. V lost 5 bases and J lost 0; bases outside the gene matches: 4. Germline V lookup: CDR1 ENHRY, CDR2 SYGVKD. The CDR3 is 15 residues long. CDR3 loop: CAISHGGSSYNEQFF. CDR3 nucleotide sequence: TGTGCCATCAGTCACGGGGGGAGCTCCTACAATGAGCAGTTCTTC.

The rearrangement joins TRBV5-6 to TRBJ2-7, with 7 bases lining up with TRBD1. Per the germline V gene, CDR1 is SGHDT and CDR2 is YYEEEE. V trimming: 0 bases; J trimming: 2 bases; junction bases outside the gene matches: 5. This CDR3 is 15 amino acids long. Here the CDR3 reads CASSLGQGSAYEQYF. DNA of the CDR3: TGTGCCAGCAGCTTGGGACAGGGTAGCGCCTACGAGCAGTACTTC. The whole variable domain, filled in from reference TRBV5-6 and TRBJ2-7, reads DAGVTQSPTHLIKTRGQQVTLRCSPKSGHDTVSWYQQALGQGPQFIFQYYEEEERQRGNFPDRFSGHQFPNYSSELNVNALLLGDSALYLCASSLGQGSAYEQYFGPGTRLTVT.

J is TRBJ2-2 and V is TRBV19; 7 bases map to TRBD2. Germline assignment: CDR1 LNHDA and CDR2 SQIVND (reference sequence). This CDR3 is 15 amino acids long. V trimming: 9 bases; J trimming: 2 bases; junction bases outside the gene matches: 9. The chain's CDR3 is CASQRGLTNTGELFF. Here the CDR3 DNA reads TGTGCCAGCCAAAGGGGACTAACTAACACCGGGGAGCTGTTTTTT.

This sequence joins TRBV5-1 and TRBJ1-2; possibly TRBD1 for D (5 bases). Trimming removed 4 bases at V and 2 bases at J, with 12 bases between. The CDR3 consists of 14 residues. CDR1 SGHRS and CDR2 YFSETQ come from the germline V gene. CDR3 in DNA: TGCGCCAGCAGCCCCGACCCAGGGAACTATGGCTACACCTTC. Translated, it gives CASSPDPGNYGYTF.

The CDR3 nucleotides are TGTGCCAGCAGCCAAGGGGCAGCCCCAGCCAAAAACATTCAGTACTTC. It encodes CASSQGAAPAKNIQYF. The rearrangement joins TRBV3-1 (or the pseudogene TRBV3-2) to TRBJ2-4; D is uncertain. V was pared by 1 base and J by 0 bases, with 10 bases between. This CDR3 spans 16 amino acids. Germline V gene data show CDR1 as LGHDT and CDR2 as YNNKEL (reference sequence).

This rearrangement joins TRBV28 to TRBJ2-3; D remains ambiguous. Germline CDR1 reads MDHEN; CDR2 reads SYDVKM. V was shortened by 2 bases and J by 3 bases, with 6 bases between the two germline ends. This CDR3 is built from 13 residues. CDR3 coding DNA: TGTGCCAGCAGTTTAGCGGCTACAGATACGCAGTATTTT. Translating gives CASSLAATDTQYF.

The CDR3 region is CASSLNSLGTQYF. In DNA form, the CDR3 reads TGTGCCAGCAGTTTAAATAGCCTAGGGACCCAGTACTTC. The chain joins TRBV12-3 or TRBV12-4 to TRBJ2-5; no reliable D call. With 2 bases removed from V and 7 bases from J, the gap between germline ends came to 11 bases. The CDR3 contains 13 residues.

This sequence joins TRBV5-1 and TRBJ2-3, with TRBD2 matching over 7 bases. V gave up 2 bases and J gave up 0 bases; unmatched junction bases: 3. There are 15 residues in the CDR3. CDR1 and CDR2 from the germline V gene are SGHRS and YFSETQ. In DNA form, the CDR3 reads TGCGCCAGCAGCTTTACAGCGGGGAGCACAGATACGCAGTATTTT. Protein sequence: CASSFTAGSTDTQYF.

The J gene is TRBJ2-3, the V gene TRBV5-1; D is undetermined. This CDR3 has 14 residues. Germline loops: CDR1 SGHRS, CDR2 YFSETQ. V was trimmed by 4 bases and J by 2 bases, leaving 11 bases between them. CDR3 in amino acids: CASSPQDFTDTQYF. In DNA, the CDR3 is TGCGCCAGCAGCCCTCAGGATTTCACAGATACGCAGTATTTT.

In regard to this clone: The sample carries other DNA sequences with the same CDR3. The chain couples TRBV19 to TRBJ2-7; a possible D gene is TRBD1 (6 bases). V was cut by 5 bases and J by 0 bases, with 14 bases left in between. The CDR3 covers 15 residues. Germline CDR1 LNHDA, CDR2 SQIVND (reference sequence). CDR3 bases: TGTGCCAGTAGTCCCGGGCAGGGGCTCTCCTACGAGCAGTACTTC. It encodes CASSPGQGLSYEQYF.

This chain uses TRBV11-3 with TRBJ1-1; D is possibly TRBD1 (5 bases). Germline V gene sequence: CDR1 SGHNT, CDR2 YENEEA. V gave up 5 bases and J gave up 5 bases, with 6 bases separating them. This CDR3 comprises 11 residues. Here the CDR3 reads CASSAGTEAFF. The CDR3 DNA is TGTGCCAGCAGCGCAGGGACTGAAGCTTTCTTT.

The rearrangement uses TRBV5-6 and TRBJ2-7; 7 positions agree with TRBD1. Germline V gene lookup returns CDR1 SGHDT and CDR2 YYEEEE. Trimming removed 3 bases from V and 3 bases from J; junction bases left unmatched: 6. The CDR3 has 14 amino acids. The CDR3 sequence: CASSSGTEIYEQYF. The CDR3 nucleotides read TGTGCCAGCAGCTCCGGGACAGAGATCTACGAGCAGTACTTC.

V is TRBV19 and J is TRBJ2-1, with D possibly TRBD2 on 6 matching bases. The CDR3 loop spans 14 amino acids. Germline V lookup: CDR1 LNHDA, CDR2 SQIVND (reference sequence). Between the trimmed V and J ends, which lost 7 bases and 7 bases, there was a span of 17 bases. The CDR3 sequence is CASKALAPVNEQFF. The CDR3 DNA reads TGTGCCAGTAAAGCTCTAGCGCCCGTTAATGAGCAGTTCTTC. The full variable domain, rest sourced from reference TRBV19 and TRBJ2-1, is DGGITQSPKYLFRKEGQNVTLSCEQNLNHDAMYWYRQDPGQGLRLIYYSQIVNDFQKGDIAEGYSVSREKKESFPLTVTSAQKNPTAFYLCASKALAPVNEQFFGPGTRLTVL.

The chain has TRBV15 and TRBJ2-1; D gene ambiguous. V was cut by 6 bases and J by 4 bases, with 13 bases left in between. CDR3 size: 14 residues. The germline gives CDR1 LNHNV, CDR2 YYDKDF (reference sequence). The CDR3 is CATRDSTLYNEQFF. The CDR3 bases are TGTGCCACCAGAGACTCGACGCTGTACAATGAGCAGTTCTTC.

This rearrangement joins TRBV5-8 to TRBJ2-7, with D unclear. V gave up 6 bases and J gave up 6 bases, with 10 bases separating them. Germline V gene sequence: CDR1 SGHTS, CDR2 YDEGEE. The length of the CDR3 is 11 residues. The DNA for the CDR3 is TGTGCCAGCACCCTTCAGCGCGAGCAGTACTTC. It translates to CASTLQREQYF.

The CDR3: CASSIDRTSSNQPQHF. The CDR3 DNA follows: TGTGCCAGTAGTATAGATCGAACAAGTAGCAATCAGCCCCAGCATTTT. The chain couples TRBV19 to TRBJ1-5; D uncertain. The CDR3 consists of 16 residues. Between the trimmed V and J ends, which lost 0 bases and 0 bases, there was a span of 9 bases. Germline V gene sequence: CDR1 LNHDA, CDR2 SQIVND (reference sequence).

V usage is TRBV6-5 and J usage is TRBJ1-5; D not certain. Trimming took 4 bases from V and 7 from J, leaving 11 bases between them. This CDR3 region has 13 residues. CDR1 is MNHEY, CDR2 SVGAGI, per germline. The CDR3 protein is CASSSGWEQPQHF. The CDR3 DNA reads as TGTGCCAGCAGTTCCGGATGGGAGCAGCCCCAGCATTTT.

The table lists this clone with a count of one. This sequence joins TRBV7-2 and TRBJ2-7; TRBD2 matches 9 bases. With 1 base clipped from V and 10 bases from J, the junction kept 11 bases outside the gene matches. Germline V gives CDR1 SGHTA, CDR2 FQGNSA. CDR3 length equals 15 residues. DNA of the CDR3: TGTGCCAGCAGCTTAGAGGGTCTAGCGGGATCCTCACAGTACTTC. Protein sequence: CASSLEGLAGSSQYF.

The chain is built from TRBV24-1 and TRBJ2-3, with 10 bases that match TRBD1. This CDR3 is built from 19 residues. Germline loops: CDR1 KGHDR, CDR2 SFDVKD. The junction had 11 bases not matched to a gene; V was cut back by 3 bases and J by 0 bases. CDR3 residues: CATSDRGTGASSSTDTQYF. DNA for the CDR3: TGTGCCACCAGTGATCGAGGGACAGGGGCTTCGTCTAGCACAGATACGCAGTATTTT.

The chain carries TRBV28 and TRBJ2-5; 7 nucleotides agree with TRBD1. The CDR3 spans 14 residues. V was pared by 5 bases and J by 5 bases, with 8 bases of the junction left unmatched. Germline values: CDR1 MDHEN, CDR2 SYDVKM. CDR3 region: CASSHGTAVETQYF. CDR3 coding DNA: TGTGCCAGCAGTCACGGGACAGCGGTGGAGACCCAGTACTTC.

A single count supports this clone. The rearrangement links TRBV6-5 to TRBJ1-2; D is possibly TRBD1 (6 bases). There are 15 residues in the CDR3. Germline lookup yields CDR1 MNHEY and CDR2 SVGAGI. Trimming took off 0 bases at V and 3 bases at J, with 11 bases between the two ends. The CDR3 DNA follows: TGTGCCAGCAGTTACTCCTTCGGACAGTACTATGGCTACACCTTC. It is translated as CASSYSFGQYYGYTF.

Details on this clone: Other DNA sequences in the sample encode the same CDR3. V is TRBV19 and J is TRBJ1-1, with 7 positions matching TRBD1. Losses at the gene ends were 9 bases for V and 0 bases for J; bases not matched to a gene: 4. Germline lookup yields CDR1 LNHDA and CDR2 SQIVND (reference sequence). The CDR3 has 13 residues. CDR3 protein: CASGTALNTEAFF. Here the CDR3 DNA reads TGTGCCAGCGGGACAGCGCTGAACACTGAAGCTTTCTTT.

This rearrangement joins TRBV18 to TRBJ1-2; a weak D match, TRBD1 (6 bases). This CDR3 is built from 13 residues. The V end lost 6 bases, the J end lost 2 bases, and 10 bases lay between the germline ends. Germline V gene data show CDR1 as KGHSH and CDR2 as LQKENI. CDR3 loop: CASSGALNYGYTF. For the CDR3, the DNA is TGTGCCAGCTCGGGGGCCTTGAACTATGGCTACACCTTC.

The V and J genes are TRBV7-6 and TRBJ2-1; 8 bases are a match to TRBD1. Per the germline V gene, CDR1 is SGHVS and CDR2 is FNYEAQ. The junction had 5 bases not matched to a gene; V was cut back by 4 bases and J by 3 bases. The CDR3 is 15 amino acids. The CDR3 DNA reads as TGTGCCAGCAGCTCCGGGACAGGCGTCTACAATGAGCAGTTCTTC. Translation: CASSSGTGVYNEQFF.

This sequence joins TRBV30 and TRBJ1-4; D uncertain. Germline CDR1 and CDR2: GTSNPN and SVGIG (reference sequence). The CDR3 runs 10 residues. Trimming removed 3 bases from V and 13 bases from J, with 9 bases in between. CDR3 bases: TGTGCCTGGAGCGACACCCGACTGTTTTTT. Its translation is CAWSDTRLFF.

The rearrangement uses TRBV29-1 and TRBJ1-1, with TRBD1 as a possible D gene (5 bases). Trimming pared 7 bases from V and 3 bases from J, leaving 12 bases between. The CDR3 is made up of 12 amino acids. Per the germline V gene, CDR1 is SQVTM and CDR2 is ANQGSEA. The CDR3 loop reads CSALGVYTEAFF. DNA of the CDR3: TGCAGCGCCTTAGGGGTTTACACTGAAGCTTTCTTT.

The chain couples TRBV18 to TRBJ2-7, with 9 bases fitting TRBD2. The germline V gene encodes CDR1 KGHSH and CDR2 LQKENI. V lost 2 bases to trimming and J lost 4 bases; unmatched junction nucleotides: 9. The CDR3 is 16 residues long. CDR3 sequence (DNA): TGTGCCAGCTCACCAAGGGCGGGGGGGCCCCGATACGAGCAGTACTTC. Translating gives CASSPRAGGPRYEQYF. The entire variable domain, with the rest obtained from reference TRBV18 and TRBJ2-7, is as follows: NAGVMQNPRHLVRRRGQEARLRCSPMKGHSHVYWYRQLPEEGLKFMVYLQKENIIDESGMPKERFSAEFPKEGPSILRIQQVVRGDSAAYFCASSPRAGGPRYEQYFGPGTRLTVT.

CDR3 sequence reads: CASSYRQDGNEQFF. CDR3 DNA: TGTGCCAGCAGTTACAGACAGGATGGCAATGAGCAGTTCTTC. The chain uses TRBV6-5 and TRBJ2-1, with D perhaps TRBD1 (6 bases). The CDR3 length is 14 residues. Germline V gene lookup returns CDR1 MNHEY and CDR2 SVGAGI. Trimming cost V 2 bases and J 6 bases, with 11 bases left between them.

V and J are TRBV25-1 and TRBJ2-1; D is perhaps TRBD2 (6 bases). The CDR3 runs to 14 residues. Germline-derived CDR1 and CDR2 are MGHDK and SYGVNS. V lost 5 bases to trimming and J lost 6 bases, with 14 bases between them. CDR3 sequence (DNA): TGTGCCAGCAGTATTCAGGGACTTTTCAATGAGCAGTTCTTC. Its translation is CASSIQGLFNEQFF.

The CDR3 DNA reads TGTGCCAGCAGTTTAGGACTGTTACAAGAGACCCAGTACTTC. As protein: CASSLGLLQETQYF. The V call is TRBV5-4, the J call TRBJ2-5, with TRBD2 as a possible D gene (5 bases). This CDR3 has 14 amino acids. Per the germline V gene, CDR1 is SGHNT and CDR2 is YYREEE (reference sequence). V dropped 5 bases and J dropped 2 bases, with 13 bases sitting between them.